A single sample is the source of the 20 T cell receptor beta chains below, sequenced in a study of neurological immune-mediated disorders. TCRdb passed the 5' RACE reads through MiXCR, listing each CDR3 protein once. There are approximately 36,000 distinct CDR3 sequences in the sample; around 10% occur only once, and 3% to 4.5% lies in the top ten. Time point indicated: technical triplicate 1. Material for sequencing was PBMCs. The source of these receptors is a man aged 60 to 75 with HTLV-1-associated myelopathy (HAM/TSP).

This sequence joins TRBV2 and TRBJ2-3, with 11 bases aligning to TRBD1. The CDR3 length is 16 residues. Germline CDR1 and CDR2: SNHLY and FYNNEI. Unmatched junction bases numbered 9, after V lost 4 bases and J lost 6 bases. CDR3 amino acids: CASSGDRGKGTDTQYF. Written as DNA, the CDR3 is TGTGCCAGCAGTGGGGACAGGGGGAAAGGTACCGATACGCAGTATTTT.

This clonotype was observed at least ten times. The chain recombines TRBV27 with TRBJ2-7; no clear D. There are 13 residues in the CDR3. From germline, CDR1 is MNHEY and CDR2 SMNVEV (reference sequence). V lost 6 bases, J lost 2 bases, and 11 bases lay in between. The DNA for the CDR3 is TGTGCCAGCAGGCTGGGCCAGGCCTACGAGCAGTACTTC. It translates to CASRLGQAYEQYF.

This clonotype was counted ten times or more. V usage is TRBV10-3 and J usage is TRBJ2-3; 8 bases agree with TRBD2. V lost 2 bases to trimming and J lost 3 bases; unmatched junction nucleotides: 7. The CDR3 extends over 16 amino acids. From germline, CDR1 is ENHRY and CDR2 SYGVKD. CDR3 sequence reads: CAISEGFGGRTDTQYF. The CDR3 nucleotides read TGTGCCATCAGTGAGGGTTTCGGCGGGAGGACAGATACGCAGTATTTT.

This clonotype was recorded at least ten times. This rearrangement joins TRBV6-6 to TRBJ2-1, with 7 bases matching TRBD2. CDR1 and CDR2 (germline): MNHNY, SVGAGI (reference sequence). Trimming cost V 6 bases and J 9 bases; bases outside gene matches: 11. The CDR3 length is 14 residues. CDR3 sequence reads: CASSPPSGMGEQFF. In nucleotides, the CDR3 is TGTGCCAGCAGCCCCCCAAGCGGGATGGGTGAGCAGTTCTTC.

This clonotype was detected many times. The chain has TRBV14 and TRBJ2-7, with D possibly being TRBD1 (5 bases). This CDR3 is 17 amino acids long. The V and J ends lost 2 bases and 3 bases respectively, with 20 bases between them. The germline V gene has CDR1 SGHDN and CDR2 FVKESK. The CDR3 DNA is TGTGCCAGCAGCCAAAATCGTTATGGGCAGGGCCTCTACGAGCAGTACTTC. This encodes CASSQNRYGQGLYEQYF.

Ten or more counts support this clonotype. The V gene is TRBV20-1, the J gene TRBJ2-5, with 9 bases identical to TRBD1. Germline V gene sequence: CDR1 DFQATT, CDR2 SNEGSKA (reference sequence). The CDR3 has 13 residues. Trimming took 3 bases from V and 5 from J; bases not matched to a gene: 4. CDR3 nucleotide sequence: TGCAGTGCTAGGGGGACAGGGATGGAGACCCAGTACTTC. It translates to CSARGTGMETQYF.

Ten or more counts support this clonotype. The chain combines TRBV9 with TRBJ2-1, with TRBD2 matching 7 bases. V was pared by 5 bases and J by 1 base, with 3 bases of the junction left unmatched. The CDR3 extends over 14 amino acids. CDR1 and CDR2 from the germline V gene are SGDLS and YYNGEE. CDR3 in amino acids: CASRSSGSYNEQFF. The CDR3 region has the DNA TGTGCCAGCAGGTCTAGCGGATCCTACAATGAGCAGTTCTTC.

This clonotype appeared many times. V is TRBV5-5 and J is TRBJ2-1, with a weak D call TRBD1 (5 bases). This CDR3 has 14 residues. V dropped 3 bases and J dropped 5 bases, with 12 bases sitting between them. Germline loops: CDR1 SGHKS, CDR2 YYEKEE (reference sequence). CDR3: CASSYRRVNNEQFF. The CDR3 bases are TGTGCCAGCAGCTACCGCAGGGTAAACAATGAGCAGTTCTTC.

This clonotype has ten or more counts. CDR3 sequence (DNA): TGTGCCATCAGTGAGTCCCCAGGGGATAGCAATCAGCCCCAGCATTTT. Translating it yields CAISESPGDSNQPQHF. This sequence joins TRBV10-3 and TRBJ1-5, with D possibly being TRBD1 (6 bases). The V end was cut by 0 bases, the J end by 0 bases, with 9 bases between. Germline CDR1 and CDR2: ENHRY and SYGVKD. The CDR3 extends over 16 amino acids.

Ten or more counts support this clonotype. The chain carries TRBV10-3 and TRBJ2-2; 7 nucleotides align to TRBD1. This CDR3 region has 14 residues. V dropped 10 bases and J dropped 4; count of bases not matched to a gene: 9. Germline V gives CDR1 ENHRY, CDR2 SYGVKD. CDR3 loop: CATYDRARTGELFF. For the CDR3, the DNA is TGTGCCACCTACGACAGGGCGCGCACCGGGGAGCTGTTTTTT.

Many counts were recorded for this clonotype. CDR3 amino acids: CSVLFLAGMYNEQFF. For the CDR3, the DNA is TGCAGCGTTCTCTTTCTAGCGGGGATGTACAATGAGCAGTTCTTC. The chain has TRBV29-1 and TRBJ2-1; 9 nucleotides match TRBD2. Germline assignment: CDR1 SQVTM and CDR2 ANQGSEA. The CDR3 extends over 15 amino acids. The V segment lost 5 bases and the J segment 4 bases; nucleotides outside the gene matches: 9.

Turning to this clonotype: At one end the junction does not follow the germline gene, possibly because of a read error. This chain connects TRBV20-1 to TRBJ1-2; the D gene is possibly TRBD1 (6 bases). This CDR3 is built from 16 residues. In germline, CDR1 is DFQATT, CDR2 SNEGSKA (reference sequence). DNA of the CDR3: TGCAGCGCTAGAGATCTTAGTATCTGGGGGGCTTATGGCTACACCTTC. Its translation: CSARDLSIWGAYGYTF.

This clonotype has a count of ten or more. The rearrangement uses TRBV29-1 and TRBJ2-1; 8 bases line up with TRBD2. With 3 bases clipped from V and 4 bases from J, the junction kept 2 bases outside the gene matches. Germline V gives CDR1 SQVTM, CDR2 ANQGSEA. This CDR3 spans 13 amino acids. The CDR3 nucleotides are TGCAGCGTTGAGCGGGGGGCGTACAATGAGCAGTTCTTC. Translating it yields CSVERGAYNEQFF.

This clonotype came up many times. This chain uses TRBV28 with TRBJ1-2, with 8 bases matching TRBD1. The CDR3 is made up of 16 amino acids. Germline CDR1 is MDHEN and CDR2 is SYDVKM. V shed 0 bases and J 4 bases; nucleotides not matched to a gene: 7. The CDR3 DNA reads as TGTGCCAGCAGTTTATGGGGCAGGGGGCGCTTCTATGGCTACACCTTC. Translation gives CASSLWGRGRFYGYTF.

This clonotype was counted ten times or more. The chain has TRBV10-3 and TRBJ2-3; the D is unclear. Germline V gene lookup returns CDR1 ENHRY and CDR2 SYGVKD. The length of the CDR3 is 15 residues. V was trimmed by 3 bases and J by 2 bases, leaving 12 bases between them. The CDR3 is CAISDGGFTTDTQYF. CDR3 coding DNA: TGTGCCATCAGTGACGGCGGCTTCACCACAGATACGCAGTATTTT.

This clonotype occurred many times. This chain links TRBV15 with TRBJ2-7; 10 bases are a match to TRBD2. Germline CDR1 is LNHNV and CDR2 is YYDKDF (reference sequence). The trim removed 1 base at V and 6 bases at J, leaving 6 bases unmatched. The CDR3 has 15 residues. CDR3 region: CATSRVRTSGTEQYF. The CDR3 DNA follows: TGTGCCACCAGCAGAGTCCGGACTAGCGGAACCGAGCAGTACTTC.

At least ten counts were recorded for this clonotype. This rearrangement joins TRBV5-1 to TRBJ1-6; 9 bases match TRBD1. The CDR3 covers 17 residues. Germline V gene data show CDR1 as SGHRS and CDR2 as YFSETQ. After removal of 3 bases from V and 9 bases from J, the junction contained 13 bases not matched to a gene. DNA for the CDR3: TGCGCCAGCAGCTCTGAGCCGGGACAGGGTAGCAGTTCACCCCTCCACTTT. This gives the protein CASSSEPGQGSSSPLHF.

This clonotype was seen repeatedly, ten times or more. This rearrangement joins TRBV20-1 to TRBJ2-3; the match to TRBD2 covers 9 bases. Unmatched junction bases numbered 7, after V lost 5 bases and J lost 4 bases. Germline CDR1 is DFQATT and CDR2 is SNEGSKA (reference sequence). The CDR3 has 14 amino acids. The CDR3 sequence: CSARIAGAPDTQYF. CDR3 DNA: TGCAGTGCTCGTATAGCGGGAGCCCCAGATACGCAGTATTTT.

Ten or more counts support this clonotype. The chain joins TRBV18 to TRBJ2-5; tentatively, D is TRBD2 (5 bases). The CDR3 sequence is 13 residues long. The germline V gene encodes CDR1 KGHSH and CDR2 LQKENI. V lost 2 bases and J lost 5, with 9 bases in between. CDR3: CASSPEGLETQYF. The CDR3 DNA is TGTGCCAGCTCACCAGAGGGCTTGGAGACCCAGTACTTC.

In its sample, this clonotype was seen many times. This sequence joins TRBV12-3 or TRBV12-4 and TRBJ2-5; D might be TRBD2 (6 bases). The ends were cut back, 2 bases at V and 4 bases at J, with 8 bases in the middle. The CDR3 spans 13 residues. CDR3 in DNA: TGTGCCAGCAGTTTAATGGGGGGAGAGACCCAGTACTTC. This gives the protein CASSLMGGETQYF.